The next 31 T cell receptor beta chains were all read from a single sample in a study of T cells after yellow fever vaccination. TCRdb analysed the 5' RACE reads with MiXCR anew, one entry per CDR3 protein. The sample includes some 170,000 distinct CDR3 sequences, 7% to 10% of them seen just once. Specimen: CD8+ T cells sorted from PBMCs, collected 45 days after the yellow fever booster vaccination. These receptors all stem from a man between 18 and 29 years old who received the YFV17D yellow fever vaccine.

This clonotype was seen repeatedly, ten times or more. This CDR3 reads CASSLLGHAQETQYF. Written as DNA, the CDR3 is TGTGCCAGCAGTTTATTGGGACACGCTCAAGAGACCCAGTACTTC. The genes are TRBV12-3 or TRBV12-4 and TRBJ2-5; possibly TRBD1 for D (6 bases). The CDR3 loop spans 15 amino acids. Trimming removed 2 bases at V and 2 bases at J, with 12 bases between.

The rearrangement links TRBV6-1 to TRBJ2-3; no firm D call. Germline values: CDR1 MNHNS, CDR2 SASEGT. CDR3 size: 15 residues. Deletions cut 7 bases from V and 1 base from J, with 15 bases between. The CDR3 is CASKEENLRTDTQYF. CDR3 DNA sequence: TGTGCCAGCAAAGAGGAGAACCTCCGCACAGATACGCAGTATTTT.

The V call is TRBV27, the J call TRBJ2-7; 10 nucleotides match TRBD1. Trimming cost V 2 bases and J 5 bases; bases outside gene matches: 9. The CDR3 contains 16 residues. Germline V gene data show CDR1 as MNHEY and CDR2 as SMNVEV (reference sequence). CDR3 region: CASSLSPRGTGDEQYF. The CDR3 DNA reads as TGTGCCAGCAGTTTAAGCCCTAGGGGGACAGGGGACGAGCAGTACTTC.

The V and J genes are TRBV28 and TRBJ2-5, with TRBD2 matching 15 bases. Germline V gene data show CDR1 as MDHEN and CDR2 as SYDVKM. This CDR3 region has 19 residues. With V trimmed by 2 bases and J by 6 bases, 13 bases remained unmatched. Here the CDR3 reads CASSLGTSGGTSVAQTQYF. The CDR3, as DNA: TGTGCCAGCAGTTTAGGGACTAGCGGGGGGACTAGCGTCGCACAGACCCAGTACTTC.

There are a few counts of this clonotype. This rearrangement joins TRBV14 to TRBJ1-1, with a possible D match to TRBD1 (5 bases). V was cut by 4 bases and J by 2 bases, with 14 bases left in between. The CDR3 length is 15 residues. CDR1 is SGHDN, CDR2 FVKESK, per germline. The DNA of the CDR3 is TGTGCCAGCAGCCCCCGACGGGGGTTTAACACTGAAGCTTTCTTT. Its translation is CASSPRRGFNTEAFF.

This chain connects TRBV7-3 to TRBJ2-6; D uncertain. CDR1 and CDR2 (germline): SGHTA, FQGTGA. V was cut by 8 bases and J by 9 bases, with 20 bases left in between. CDR3 length: 15 amino acids. CDR3 sequence: CASGPAAPSDNVLTF. In DNA form, the CDR3 reads TGTGCCAGCGGTCCGGCGGCCCCATCGGACAACGTCCTGACTTTC.

In its sample, this clonotype was seen a few times. The genes are TRBV6-5 and TRBJ2-7; 9 bases agree with TRBD1. The junction had 11 bases not matched to a gene; V was cut back by 0 bases and J by 5 bases. This CDR3 spans 17 amino acids. CDR1 and CDR2 from the germline V gene are MNHEY and SVGAGI. CDR3 in amino acids: CASSYSHPGTGIHEQYF. The CDR3 DNA is TGTGCCAGCAGTTACTCACACCCCGGGACAGGGATCCACGAGCAGTACTTC.

V gene TRBV29-1 combines with J gene TRBJ2-3, with TRBD1 identical over 8 bases. The CDR3 is 14 residues long. Trimming cost V 7 bases and J 7 bases; bases outside gene matches: 13. CDR1 and CDR2 from the germline V gene are SQVTM and ANQGSEA. CDR3 region: CSADRGSNGYTQYF. The CDR3, as DNA: TGCAGCGCCGACAGGGGCTCAAATGGGTATACGCAGTATTTT.

The rearrangement links TRBV29-1 to TRBJ2-1; 8 bases are shared with TRBD1. The V gene's germline CDR1 is SQVTM and CDR2 ANQGSEA. CDR3 length equals 15 residues. The V and J ends lost 5 bases and 4 bases, in that order; junction bases with no gene match: 10. This CDR3 is CSVHLQGQVYNEQFF. In nucleotides, the CDR3 is TGCAGCGTTCACCTTCAGGGACAGGTGTACAATGAGCAGTTCTTC.

This clonotype occurred a few times. The V gene is TRBV7-9, the J gene TRBJ2-1; 12 nucleotides match TRBD2. The CDR3 totals 17 residues. CDR1 and CDR2 from the germline V gene are SEHNR and FQNEAQ (reference sequence). With 5 bases clipped from V and 4 bases from J, the junction kept 9 bases outside the gene matches. CDR3 residues: CASSHTSGGPLYNEQFF. The CDR3 DNA follows: TGTGCCAGCAGCCACACTAGCGGGGGGCCACTGTACAATGAGCAGTTCTTC. The full variable domain, its missing parts supplied by reference TRBV7-9 and TRBJ2-1, is DTGVSQNPRHKITKRGQNVTFRCDPISEHNRLYWYRQTLGQGPEFLTYFQNEAQLEKSRLLSDRFSAERPKGSFSTLEIQRTEQGDSAMYLCASSHTSGGPLYNEQFFGPGTRLTVL.

The genes are TRBV4-1 and TRBJ2-7, with D tentatively TRBD1 or TRBD2 (5 bases each). The length of the CDR3 is 14 residues. V lost 5 bases and J 13 bases, leaving 24 bases between the germline ends. Germline assignment: CDR1 MGHRA and CDR2 YSYEKL. The CDR3 protein is CASSIGPGAAGFYV. Here the CDR3 DNA reads TGCGCCAGCAGCATCGGTCCCGGGGCTGCTGGGTTTTACGTC.

Here the CDR3 DNA reads TGCAGCGTTGAAAAGCGGGGGGGCGTTGAGACCCAGTACTTC. Translated: CSVEKRGGVETQYF. This chain uses TRBV29-1 with TRBJ2-5; 10 nucleotides line up with TRBD2. Trimming removed 2 bases from V and 5 bases from J; junction bases left unmatched: 5. This CDR3 contains 14 residues. The germline CDR1 and CDR2 sequences are SQVTM and ANQGSEA.

The rearrangement uses TRBV29-1 and TRBJ2-7; TRBD2 agrees at 10 bases. J was trimmed by 6 bases and V by 4 bases; bases with no gene match: 3. CDR3 length equals 12 residues. Per germline, CDR1 SQVTM and CDR2 ANQGSEA. The CDR3 sequence is CSVALAGAEQYF. CDR3 in DNA: TGCAGCGTTGCTCTAGCGGGGGCCGAGCAGTACTTC.

This sequence joins TRBV9 and TRBJ2-1; unclear D gene. V gave up 4 bases and J gave up 3 bases, with 11 bases separating them. CDR1 and CDR2 (germline): SGDLS, YYNGEE. This CDR3 is 14 amino acids long. CDR3 loop: CASSSPAGYNEQFF. The DNA for the CDR3 is TGTGCCAGCAGCTCTCCCGCAGGCTACAATGAGCAGTTCTTC.

This clonotype was detected only a few times. V and J are TRBV6-6 and TRBJ2-7, with 7 bases lining up with TRBD2. CDR3 length: 10 residues. V shed 9 bases, J shed 5 bases, and the junction held 1 base outside the gene matches. CDR1 and CDR2 from the germline V gene are MNHNY and SVGAGI (reference sequence). The chain's CDR3 is CASGGDEQYF. The CDR3 DNA follows: TGTGCCAGTGGGGGGGACGAGCAGTACTTC.

CDR3: CASAGRGGFTEAFF. The CDR3 nucleotides are TGTGCCAGCGCCGGGAGGGGGGGCTTCACTGAAGCTTTCTTT. The genes are TRBV6-1 and TRBJ1-1, with a possible D match to TRBD1 (6 bases). V gave up 8 bases and J gave up 4 bases, with 17 bases separating them. The V gene's germline CDR1 is MNHNS and CDR2 SASEGT. This CDR3 contains 14 residues.

The table lists this clonotype with a count of one. The chain uses TRBV6-2 or TRBV6-3 and TRBJ2-3; 12 bases are shared with TRBD2. The CDR3 is made up of 18 amino acids. Germline-derived CDR1 and CDR2 are MNHEY and SVGEGT. V trimming: 2 bases; J trimming: 2 bases; junction bases outside the gene matches: 8. The CDR3 sequence: CASSYAGLAGHTTDTQYF. DNA for the CDR3: TGTGCCAGCAGTTACGCCGGACTAGCGGGGCATACCACAGATACGCAGTATTTT.

This clonotype was seen a few times. The CDR3 loop reads CASSPGVGAYEQYV. CDR3 bases: TGTGCCAGCAGTCCGGGGGTGGGGGCCTACGAGCAGTACGTC. The gene calls are TRBV27 and TRBJ2-7, with a tentative D call TRBD2 (6 bases). The CDR3 is 14 amino acids. Germline assignment: CDR1 MNHEY and CDR2 SMNVEV (reference sequence). V shed 5 bases and J shed 2 bases, with 13 bases lying between them.

This clonotype was counted only a few times. V is TRBV2 and J is TRBJ2-3; D unclear. The V gene lost 2 bases and the J gene lost 8 bases, with 14 bases spanning the gap. The CDR3 contains 14 residues. Germline V gene lookup returns CDR1 SNHLY and CDR2 FYNNEI. CDR3 in DNA: TGTGCCAGCAGTGAACCCGATTTATCCCTTACGCAGTATTTT. It is translated as CASSEPDLSLTQYF. Drawing the rest from reference TRBV2 and TRBJ2-3, the complete variable domain is EPEVTQTPSHQVTQMGQEVILRCVPISNHLYFYWYRQILGQKVEFLVSFYNNEISEKSEIFDDQFSVERPDGSNFTLKIRSTKLEDSAMYFCASSEPDLSLTQYFGPGTRLTVL.

This clonotype was seen a handful of times. This rearrangement joins TRBV13 to TRBJ1-6; tentative D call: TRBD1 (5 bases). The V gene's germline CDR1 is PRHDT and CDR2 FYEKMQ (reference sequence). V gave up 5 bases and J gave up 9 bases, with 11 bases separating them. The CDR3 totals 13 residues. This chain's CDR3 is CASSPRGGSPLHF. DNA of the CDR3: TGTGCCAGCAGCCCCCGGGGCGGTTCACCCCTCCACTTT.

This clonotype was found a few times. The V and J genes are TRBV6-2 or TRBV6-3 and TRBJ2-3, with unresolved D. With 0 bases removed from V and 10 bases from J, the gap between germline ends came to 11 bases. The CDR3 spans 13 residues. Germline-derived CDR1 and CDR2 are MNHEY and SVGEGT. The CDR3 here is CASSYSRTHSQYF. The CDR3 DNA is TGTGCCAGCAGTTACTCGAGAACCCATTCGCAGTATTTT.

This clonotype turned up a few times. The chain carries TRBV4-3 and TRBJ1-1; D gene unclear. The V gene's germline CDR1 is LGHNA and CDR2 YSLEER. The CDR3 totals 16 residues. V was pared by 0 bases and J by 1 base, with 12 bases between. The DNA for the CDR3 is TGCGCCAGCAGCCAAGATACTGGGATCTCGAACACTGAAGCTTTCTTT. Translation: CASSQDTGISNTEAFF.

This clonotype was observed a few times. The chain is built from TRBV4-1 and TRBJ2-3, with 8 bases fitting TRBD2. Germline V gives CDR1 MGHRA, CDR2 YSYEKL. This CDR3 has 16 residues. Trimming cost V 4 bases and J 0 bases; bases outside gene matches: 6. The CDR3 nucleotides are TGCGCCAGCAGCCCTCCCGGGGGGGGAAGCACAGATACGCAGTATTTT. Translating it yields CASSPPGGGSTDTQYF.

The chain carries TRBV7-2 and TRBJ2-7; D possibly corresponds to TRBD2 (5 bases). CDR3 length: 12 residues. Between the trimmed V and J ends, which lost 1 base and 7 bases, there was a span of 8 bases. The germline gives CDR1 SGHTA, CDR2 FQGNSA. CDR3 sequence reads: CASSLERWEQYF. The CDR3 bases are TGTGCCAGCAGCTTAGAGCGGTGGGAGCAGTACTTC.

This clonotype occurred a few times. The chain combines TRBV2 with TRBJ2-7; TRBD1 agrees at 8 bases. V was clipped by 6 bases and J by 4 bases; unmatched bases: 5. This CDR3 is built from 13 residues. Germline loops: CDR1 SNHLY, CDR2 FYNNEI. CDR3 protein: CASSWNRGYEQYV. The DNA for the CDR3 is TGTGCCAGCAGCTGGAACAGGGGGTACGAGCAGTACGTC.

This clonotype turned up a few times. J is TRBJ2-2 and V is TRBV19, with D possibly TRBD1 on 6 matching bases. The germline CDR1 and CDR2 sequences are LNHDA and SQIVND (reference sequence). The length of the CDR3 is 17 residues. V was cut by 1 base and J by 6 bases, with 18 bases left in between. The DNA for the CDR3 is TGTGCCAGTAGTATAGTTCAACAGGGTGCTCAAGCCGGGGAGCTGTTTTTT. Protein product: CASSIVQQGAQAGELFF.

This clonotype appeared a few times. The genes are TRBV19 and TRBJ1-5; D not resolved. CDR3 length: 16 amino acids. V shed 3 bases and J shed 1 base, with 13 bases lying between them. Germline CDR1 reads LNHDA; CDR2 reads SQIVND (reference sequence). CDR3 loop: CASSIYFPASNQPQHF. The CDR3 region has the DNA TGTGCCAGTAGTATCTATTTTCCTGCAAGCAATCAGCCCCAGCATTTT.

V usage is TRBV4-3 and J usage is TRBJ2-2, with 9 nucleotides matching TRBD1. V shed 0 bases and J 6 bases; nucleotides not matched to a gene: 8. Germline V gives CDR1 LGHNA, CDR2 YSLEER. The CDR3 length is 17 residues. CDR3 sequence: CASSQETRTGDPGELFF. CDR3 in DNA: TGCGCCAGCAGCCAAGAAACCCGGACAGGGGACCCCGGGGAGCTGTTTTTT.

This rearrangement joins TRBV7-9 to TRBJ2-5; D is unclear. CDR3 length equals 12 residues. Germline values: CDR1 SEHNR, CDR2 FQNEAQ (reference sequence). Deletions cut 4 bases from V and 5 bases from J, with 8 bases between. This CDR3 is CASSWAEETQYF. The CDR3 coding sequence is TGTGCCAGCAGCTGGGCTGAGGAGACCCAGTACTTC.

This clonotype has at least ten counts. This chain joins TRBV12-3 or TRBV12-4 and TRBJ2-7; D is undetermined. Trimming removed 5 bases from V and 0 bases from J, with 5 bases in between. The CDR3 sequence is 12 residues long. The CDR3 region is CASSPSSYEQYF. In DNA form, the CDR3 reads TGTGCCAGCAGTCCAAGCTCCTACGAGCAGTACTTC.

The genes are TRBV12-3 or TRBV12-4 and TRBJ1-5; D not resolved. Trimming took off 3 bases at V and 3 bases at J, with 3 bases between the two ends. The CDR3 totals 12 residues. Written as DNA, the CDR3 is TGTGCCAGCAGTTTTTTCAATCAGCCCCAGCATTTT. Translated, it gives CASSFFNQPQHF.